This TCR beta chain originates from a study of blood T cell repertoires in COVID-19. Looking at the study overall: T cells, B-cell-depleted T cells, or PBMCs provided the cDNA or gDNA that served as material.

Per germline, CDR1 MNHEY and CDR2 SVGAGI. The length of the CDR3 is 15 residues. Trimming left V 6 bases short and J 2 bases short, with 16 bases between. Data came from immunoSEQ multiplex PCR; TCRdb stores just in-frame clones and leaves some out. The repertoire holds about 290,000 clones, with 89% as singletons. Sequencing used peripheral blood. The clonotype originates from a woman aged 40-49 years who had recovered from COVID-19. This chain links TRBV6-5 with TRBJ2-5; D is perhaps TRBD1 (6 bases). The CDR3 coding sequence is TGTGCCAGCAGGTCCGTGGGGGCGGTGCAAGAGACCCAGTACTTC. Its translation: CASRSVGAVQETQYF.